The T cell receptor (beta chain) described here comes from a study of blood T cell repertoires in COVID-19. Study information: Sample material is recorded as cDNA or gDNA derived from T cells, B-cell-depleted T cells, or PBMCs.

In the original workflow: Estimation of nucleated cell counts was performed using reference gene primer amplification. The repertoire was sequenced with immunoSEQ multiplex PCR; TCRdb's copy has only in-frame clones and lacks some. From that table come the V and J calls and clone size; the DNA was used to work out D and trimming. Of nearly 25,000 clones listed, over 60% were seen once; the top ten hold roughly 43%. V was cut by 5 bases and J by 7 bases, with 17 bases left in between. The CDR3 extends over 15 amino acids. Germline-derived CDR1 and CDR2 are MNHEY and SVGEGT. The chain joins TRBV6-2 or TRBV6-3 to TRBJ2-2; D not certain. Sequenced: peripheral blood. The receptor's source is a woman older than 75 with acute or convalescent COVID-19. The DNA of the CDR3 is TGTGCCAGCAGTACACTGACACGCACTCGCGGGGAGCTGTTTTTT. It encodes CASSTLTRTRGELFF.